The 29 T cell receptor beta chains below were found in one sample sequenced in a study of chemoradiotherapy in HPV16-positive cancers. Profiled with immunoSEQ multiplex PCR; TCRdb holds only in-frame clones, not every one. The sample contains 5,700 or so clones, roughly 70% of which appear only once. Source: tumor tissue, taken from a patient who underwent chemoradiotherapy. Receptor source: a human donor with HPV-associated anogenital cancer.

The chain joins TRBV11-2 to TRBJ1-5; TRBD1 might be the D (5 bases). The V and J ends lost 0 bases and 5 bases respectively, with 11 bases between them. There are 15 residues in the CDR3. The germline gives CDR1 SGHAT, CDR2 FQNNGV. In nucleotides, the CDR3 is TGTGCCAGCAGCTTAGATTGGGGCTACGATCAGCCCCAGCATTTT. This codes for CASSLDWGYDQPQHF.

In regard to this clone: Other DNA sequences in the sample encode the same CDR3. This chain links TRBV10-3 with TRBJ2-7; tentative D call: TRBD2 (5 bases). V shed 9 bases and J shed 0 bases, with 15 bases lying between them. The CDR3 is made up of 14 amino acids. Germline assignment: CDR1 ENHRY and CDR2 SYGVKD. The chain's CDR3 is CAIKPQGSSYEQYF. The CDR3 bases are TGTGCCATTAAGCCACAAGGGAGCTCCTACGAGCAGTACTTC.

V is TRBV14 and J is TRBJ2-1; weak D call: TRBD2 (5 bases). The CDR3 runs 12 residues. CDR1 and CDR2 (germline): SGHDN, FVKESK. V shed 4 bases and J shed 11 bases, with 12 bases lying between them. CDR3 protein: CASSLTRIQQFF. DNA for the CDR3: TGTGCCAGCAGCCTTACTAGGATACAGCAGTTCTTC.

This clone occurred a few times. The V and J genes are TRBV13 and TRBJ1-3, with 8 bases identical to TRBD1. V lost 2 bases and J lost 3; bases outside the gene matches: 9. The CDR3 is made up of 17 amino acids. Germline values: CDR1 PRHDT, CDR2 FYEKMQ (reference sequence). CDR3 sequence (DNA): TGTGCCAGCAGCTTATGGGGGGACAGGCTATTTGGAAACACCATATATTTT. It yields the protein CASSLWGDRLFGNTIYF.

The genes are TRBV9 and TRBJ2-1; D is unresolved. Trimming pared 4 bases from V and 3 bases from J, leaving 11 bases between. The germline V gene encodes CDR1 SGDLS and CDR2 YYNGEE. The CDR3 is 14 residues long. The chain's CDR3 is CASSPVGVYNEQFF. In DNA, the CDR3 is TGTGCCAGCAGCCCCGTTGGGGTCTACAATGAGCAGTTCTTC. Based on the CDR3 plus reference TRBV9 and TRBJ2-1, the full variable domain is DSGVTQTPKHLITATGQRVTLRCSPRSGDLSVYWYQQSLDQGLQFLIQYYNGEERAKGNILERFSAQQFPDLHSELNLSSLELGDSALYFCASSPVGVYNEQFFGPGTRLTVL.

The gene calls are TRBV19 and TRBJ2-1; unclear D gene. The CDR3 length is 13 residues. V was pared by 5 bases and J by 10 bases, with 15 bases between. CDR1 and CDR2 (germline): LNHDA, SQIVND (reference sequence). CDR3 sequence reads: CASSLISDGEQFF. CDR3 coding DNA: TGTGCCAGTAGTTTGATAAGCGATGGGGAGCAGTTCTTC.

This clone has just a few counts. The J gene is TRBJ2-7, the V gene TRBV2, with unresolved D. V was trimmed by 3 bases and J by 6 bases, leaving 9 bases between them. CDR1 SNHLY and CDR2 FYNNEI come from the germline V gene. The CDR3 sequence is 12 residues long. CDR3 in amino acids: CASSEQVFEQYF. CDR3 DNA sequence: TGTGCCAGCAGTGAGCAGGTGTTCGAGCAGTACTTC.

V and J are TRBV7-6 and TRBJ2-1; the match to TRBD2 covers 9 bases. The CDR3 loop spans 17 amino acids. Germline loops: CDR1 SGHVS, CDR2 FNYEAQ. V lost 5 bases and J lost 7; bases outside the gene matches: 15. CDR3 sequence reads: CASSNRRAGGTGNEQFF. The CDR3 DNA is TGTGCCAGCAGCAATCGGAGGGCGGGAGGGACGGGGAATGAGCAGTTCTTC.

This chain uses TRBV7-6 with TRBJ2-6; no reliable D call. Trimming took 1 base from V and 4 from J, leaving 11 bases between them. Germline assignment: CDR1 SGHVS and CDR2 FNYEAQ. The CDR3 loop spans 16 amino acids. CDR3 region: CASSLVAGSGANVLTF. CDR3 DNA sequence: TGTGCCAGCAGCTTAGTTGCCGGTTCCGGGGCCAACGTCCTGACTTTC.

The chain links TRBV29-1 to TRBJ2-7; the match to TRBD1 covers 7 bases. Germline assignment: CDR1 SQVTM and CDR2 ANQGSEA. The CDR3 spans 15 residues. Trimming at V came to 1 base and at J to 4 bases, leaving 10 bases not matched to a gene. The CDR3 DNA sequence: TGCAGCGTTGAAGTATTCCGCCCGGACAGGTACGAGCAGTACTTC. As protein: CSVEVFRPDRYEQYF.

A single count supports this clone. V and J are TRBV4-3 and TRBJ1-4; perhaps TRBD1 as D (5 bases). The CDR3 length is 16 residues. V gave up 4 bases and J gave up 7 bases, with 19 bases separating them. Germline V gives CDR1 LGHNA, CDR2 YSLEER. Here the CDR3 DNA reads TGCGCCAGCAGCCTAGTCTGGGGGGGGAACGGTGAAAAACTGTTTTTT. Its translation: CASSLVWGGNGEKLFF.

In nucleotides, the CDR3 is TGTGCCAGCAGCTTCAACCGGGACAGTTTGGGTTTAGCCAAAAACATTCAGTACTTC. Translating gives CASSFNRDSLGLAKNIQYF. V is TRBV7-3 and J is TRBJ2-4; the match to TRBD1 covers 7 bases. The CDR3 has 19 residues. J lost 0 bases, V lost 3 bases, and 14 bases had no gene match. Germline CDR1 and CDR2: SGHTA and FQGTGA.

This chain connects TRBV5-1 to TRBJ2-1, with 14 bases matching TRBD2. The germline gives CDR1 SGHRS, CDR2 YFSETQ. The CDR3 spans 19 residues. With 0 bases clipped from V and 6 bases from J, the junction kept 11 bases outside the gene matches. CDR3 DNA sequence: TGCGCCAGCAGCTTGGAGGGACTAGCGGGAGTCCCCTCTGGCAATGAGCAGTTCTTC. Protein: CASSLEGLAGVPSGNEQFF. Full variable domain (rest looked up from reference TRBV5-1 and TRBJ2-1): KAGVTQTPRYLIKTRGQQVTLSCSPISGHRSVSWYQQTPGQGLQFLFEYFSETQRNKGNFPGRFSGRQFSNSRSEMNVSTLELGDSALYLCASSLEGLAGVPSGNEQFFGPGTRLTVL.

The chain links TRBV29-1 to TRBJ2-1; 7 positions match TRBD1. Germline lookup yields CDR1 SQVTM and CDR2 ANQGSEA. The V gene end was trimmed by 3 bases and the J gene end by 8 bases; junction bases not matched to a gene: 4. This CDR3 is 12 amino acids long. CDR3 protein: CSVDRDSDEQFF. The CDR3 nucleotides are TGCAGCGTTGATCGGGACAGCGATGAGCAGTTCTTC.

The chain joins TRBV7-9 to TRBJ2-3; unclear D gene. Trimming took off 3 bases at V and 2 bases at J, with 12 bases between the two ends. The length of the CDR3 is 15 residues. Germline CDR1 reads SEHNR; CDR2 reads FQNEAQ (reference sequence). CDR3 bases: TGTGCCAGCAGCTTTTTTGCCGGGTACACAGATACGCAGTATTTT. Translating gives CASSFFAGYTDTQYF.

A few counts support this clone. This chain links TRBV10-3 with TRBJ1-5; 9 bases align to TRBD1. The CDR3 is 14 amino acids. Looked up from germline, CDR1 is ENHRY and CDR2 is SYGVKD. V lost 7 bases and J lost 4; bases outside the gene matches: 5. The CDR3, as DNA: TGTGCCATCAAGTCAGGACAGGGGAATCAGCCCCAGCATTTT. Encoded protein: CAIKSGQGNQPQHF.

This clone is judged large. The V gene is TRBV28, the J gene TRBJ2-1, with 10 bases identical to TRBD1. From germline, CDR1 is MDHEN and CDR2 SYDVKM. CDR3 length equals 16 residues. The J segment lost 2 bases and the V segment lost 4 bases, leaving 5 bases of the junction unmatched. The CDR3 DNA sequence: TGTGCCAGCAGTTGGAAAGGACAGGGGGCCTACAATGAGCAGTTCTTC. It yields the protein CASSWKGQGAYNEQFF. The complete variable domain, with remaining parts taken from reference TRBV28 and TRBJ2-1, reads DVKVTQSSRYLVKRTGEKVFLECVQDMDHENMFWYRQDPGLGLRLIYFSYDVKMKEKGDIPEGYSVSREKKERFSLILESASTNQTSMYLCASSWKGQGAYNEQFFGPGTRLTVL.

This chain uses TRBV7-3 with TRBJ2-2, with TRBD2 matching over 8 bases. V shed 2 bases, J shed 6 bases, and the junction held 8 bases outside the gene matches. The CDR3 is made up of 16 amino acids. Germline-derived CDR1 and CDR2 are SGHTA and FQGTGA. The CDR3, as DNA: TGTGCCAGCAGCTTACGAGCGGGAGTAGGAGCCGGGGAGCTGTTTTTT. Protein sequence: CASSLRAGVGAGELFF.

The gene calls are TRBV28 and TRBJ2-7, with 10 bases lining up with TRBD2. Germline CDR1 is MDHEN and CDR2 is SYDVKM. The J segment lost 1 base and the V segment lost 5 bases, leaving 11 bases of the junction unmatched. The CDR3 is made up of 17 amino acids. The CDR3 protein is CASSGRKLAGRSYEQYF. CDR3 nucleotides: TGTGCCAGCAGTGGGAGAAAACTAGCGGGAAGGTCCTACGAGCAGTACTTC. Combining the CDR3 with reference TRBV28 and TRBJ2-7 gives the whole variable domain DVKVTQSSRYLVKRTGEKVFLECVQDMDHENMFWYRQDPGLGLRLIYFSYDVKMKEKGDIPEGYSVSREKKERFSLILESASTNQTSMYLCASSGRKLAGRSYEQYFGPGTRLTVT.

The gene calls are TRBV5-1 and TRBJ2-3, with a possible D match to TRBD2 (5 bases). V dropped 0 bases and J dropped 3 bases, with 14 bases sitting between them. Germline V lookup: CDR1 SGHRS, CDR2 YFSETQ. The CDR3 runs to 16 residues. The CDR3 sequence: CASSLVGAGATDTQYF. CDR3 sequence (DNA): TGCGCCAGCAGCTTGGTGGGTGCGGGCGCGACAGATACGCAGTATTTT.

This chain links TRBV2 with TRBJ2-5; D call uncertain. Trimming pared 8 bases from V and 2 bases from J, leaving 15 bases between. The CDR3 is 14 residues long. The germline gives CDR1 SNHLY, CDR2 FYNNEI. CDR3: CASAVSALQETQYF. In DNA, the CDR3 is TGTGCCAGCGCAGTGAGTGCCTTACAAGAGACCCAGTACTTC.

V usage is TRBV6-6 and J usage is TRBJ1-6, with a possible D match to TRBD1 (6 bases). The germline CDR1 and CDR2 sequences are MNHNY and SVGAGI (reference sequence). CDR3 size: 14 residues. Trimming removed 0 bases at V and 9 bases at J, with 9 bases between. Here the CDR3 reads CASSYSKGGSPLHF. In DNA form, the CDR3 reads TGTGCCAGCAGTTACTCGAAGGGGGGTTCACCCCTCCACTTT.

V and J are TRBV27 and TRBJ2-1; no reliable D call. The germline V gene has CDR1 MNHEY and CDR2 SMNVEV (reference sequence). V lost 1 base and J 6 bases, leaving 10 bases between the germline ends. The CDR3 runs 14 residues. The DNA for the CDR3 is TGTGCCAGCAGTTTATTTCTTAGAGGCAATGAGCAGTTCTTC. Translating it yields CASSLFLRGNEQFF.

V gene TRBV7-3 combines with J gene TRBJ2-3; the match to TRBD2 covers 7 bases. The CDR3 has 15 amino acids. Germline V gene lookup returns CDR1 SGHTA and CDR2 FQGTGA. J gave up 9 bases and V 4 bases, and 13 bases lay outside the gene matches. The CDR3 nucleotides read TGTGCCAGCAGCTCCCGGGGAGGGGCGGGAGAAACGCAGTATTTT. This gives the protein CASSSRGGAGETQYF.

The chain joins TRBV15 to TRBJ2-1; D unclear. This CDR3 contains 13 residues. With 6 bases removed from V and 10 bases from J, the gap between germline ends came to 16 bases. The germline CDR1 and CDR2 sequences are LNHNV and YYDKDF (reference sequence). The DNA for the CDR3 is TGTGCCACCAGGATAGCCCCTGACACAGAGCAGTTCTTC. This encodes CATRIAPDTEQFF.

The chain links TRBV19 to TRBJ2-1; weak D call: TRBD2 (5 bases). This CDR3 comprises 15 residues. Germline V gives CDR1 LNHDA, CDR2 SQIVND (reference sequence). V was pared by 0 bases and J by 4 bases, with 10 bases between. The CDR3: CASSIDGEPYNEQFF. CDR3 nucleotides: TGTGCCAGTAGTATAGATGGGGAGCCGTACAATGAGCAGTTCTTC.

CDR3 residues: CASSSREGRPLEEQYF. In nucleotides, the CDR3 is TGTGCCAGCAGCTCGAGGGAGGGCCGCCCTTTGGAGGAGCAGTACTTC. The V gene is TRBV5-8, the J gene TRBJ2-7, with 7 bases lining up with TRBD2. This CDR3 spans 16 amino acids. CDR1 and CDR2 (germline): SGHTS, YDEGEE. V lost 3 bases and J lost 7; bases outside the gene matches: 16.

This chain uses TRBV5-6 with TRBJ2-3; 7 positions match TRBD1. J gave up 5 bases and V 2 bases, and 8 bases lay outside the gene matches. Germline CDR1 SGHDT, CDR2 YYEEEE. The CDR3 covers 15 residues. The CDR3 bases are TGTGCCAGCAGCTTTACGACAGGGCCGCAAGATACGCAGTATTTT. This codes for CASSFTTGPQDTQYF.

The chain uses TRBV9 and TRBJ2-1; no reliable D call. The CDR3 is 15 amino acids. Trimming removed 5 bases from V and 0 bases from J, with 12 bases in between. The germline CDR1 and CDR2 sequences are SGDLS and YYNGEE. CDR3 DNA: TGTGCCAGCAGGGCTGGGCCAAGCTCCTACAATGAGCAGTTCTTC. This translates into CASRAGPSSYNEQFF.